What follows is one TCR beta chain and its context. The antigen remains undetermined. This entry comes from a study of cytomegalovirus exposure and HLA in healthy donors. The V gene lost 2 bases and the J gene lost 7 bases, with 11 bases spanning the gap. Germline V CDR1 and CDR2: SGHAT, FQNNGV. This CDR3 comprises 13 residues. 60 Vbeta and 13 Jbeta primers were used in PCR. Using immunoSEQ multiplex PCR, the repertoire was profiled, and TCRdb retains in-frame clones only, with some absent. The sample lists around 99,000 clones, 73% occurring once. The study, taken as a whole, reports: A missense DCLRE1C variant was associated with V- and J-gene trimming of TCR beta chains in a later analysis, and an independent cohort replicated the association.

The sequencing sample was made of PBMCs. The V gene is TRBV11-2, the J gene TRBJ1-1; D not resolved. This TCR derives from a man aged 40-55 years in good health and CMV-seronegative. The CDR3 spells CASSLYQDGEAFF. CDR3 bases: TGTGCCAGCAGCTTATACCAGGATGGTGAAGCTTTCTTT.